This T cell receptor (beta chain) stems from a study of T cells in Graves' hyperthyroidism and ophthalmopathy. The sample holds a few counts of this clonotype. Its target is not known. This CDR3 has 11 amino acids. J gave up 8 bases and V 5 bases, and 4 bases lay outside the gene matches. The germline gives CDR1 SQVTM, CDR2 ANQGSEA. There were TCR beta CDR3 regions amplified from RNA transcripts. HTBI primers were the set used in a first-round RT-PCR of the TCR CDR3. TCRdb re-analysed the multiplex PCR reads in MiXCR, keeping a single row per CDR3 protein. The sample has 530,000 or so distinct CDR3 sequences; about 45% are singletons. Study results and limitations: Among clonotypes expanded in thyroid above 0.001, most were also found in blood. Model-based prediction identified ophthalmopathy a median roughly 6.1 months prior to its onset.

This chain joins TRBV29-1 and TRBJ1-2; 8 bases match TRBD1. The material sequenced was peripheral blood or thyroid tissue (not recorded which). The receptor was isolated from a woman between 18 and 30 years old with Graves' hyperthyroidism. CDR3 bases: TGCAGCGTTAGGGCAGGGGGCGGCTACACCTTC. This codes for CSVRAGGGYTF.